This T cell receptor beta chain comes out of a study of PD-1 blockade in mismatch repair-deficient tumors. Some clones are missing from TCRdb's copy, which holds only in-frame ones; the method was immunoSEQ multiplex PCR. The sample has tens of thousands of clones; roughly 80% are singletons. Per the germline V gene, CDR1 is LGHNT and CDR2 is FRNRAP. Trimming stripped 3 bases from V and 3 bases from J, with 6 bases between. The CDR3 consists of 12 residues. Only a few counts were recorded for this clone. The clonotype comes from an adult with mismatch repair-deficient cancer. The source material was peripheral blood, sampled 12 weeks after starting pembrolizumab. The chain combines TRBV12-5 with TRBJ2-7; D is unresolved. The CDR3 region has the DNA TGTGCTAGTGGTTTCTGGGGCTACGAGCAGTACTTC. This sequence encodes CASGFWGYEQYF.